Sequencing of this T cell receptor (beta chain) was carried out in a study of radiation and T cells in renal cell carcinoma. There are 13 residues in the CDR3. Trimming at V came to 3 bases and at J to 2 bases, leaving 1 base not matched to a gene. Germline V gives CDR1 SGHVS, CDR2 FNYEAQ. Libraries were prepared by immunoSEQ multiplex PCR; TCRdb keeps only in-frame clonotypes and omits some of them. The repertoire has about 95,000 clones, approximately 86% of them found once; the top ten carry approximately 8%. Indicated time point: baseline pretreatment blood. Treatment meaning: 15 Gy SBRT to primary tumor, nephrectomy 4 weeks later.

The chain links TRBV7-6 to TRBJ2-7, with TRBD1 matching over 7 bases. Material: blood, obtained from a patient whose treatment included radiotherapy and nephrectomy. The sequence derives from a man in his fifties or sixties with renal cell carcinoma. CDR3 residues: CASSLGTAYEQYF. The CDR3 bases are TGTGCCAGCAGCTTGGGGACAGCCTACGAGCAGTACTTC.